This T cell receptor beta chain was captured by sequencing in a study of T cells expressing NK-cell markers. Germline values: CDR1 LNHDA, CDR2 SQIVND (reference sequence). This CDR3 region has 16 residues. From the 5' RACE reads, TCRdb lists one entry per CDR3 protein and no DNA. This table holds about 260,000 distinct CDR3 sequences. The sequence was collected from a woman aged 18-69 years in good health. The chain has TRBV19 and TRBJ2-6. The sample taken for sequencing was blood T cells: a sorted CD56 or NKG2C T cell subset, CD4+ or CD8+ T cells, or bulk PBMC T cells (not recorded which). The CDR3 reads CASSMDSGSGANVLTF.